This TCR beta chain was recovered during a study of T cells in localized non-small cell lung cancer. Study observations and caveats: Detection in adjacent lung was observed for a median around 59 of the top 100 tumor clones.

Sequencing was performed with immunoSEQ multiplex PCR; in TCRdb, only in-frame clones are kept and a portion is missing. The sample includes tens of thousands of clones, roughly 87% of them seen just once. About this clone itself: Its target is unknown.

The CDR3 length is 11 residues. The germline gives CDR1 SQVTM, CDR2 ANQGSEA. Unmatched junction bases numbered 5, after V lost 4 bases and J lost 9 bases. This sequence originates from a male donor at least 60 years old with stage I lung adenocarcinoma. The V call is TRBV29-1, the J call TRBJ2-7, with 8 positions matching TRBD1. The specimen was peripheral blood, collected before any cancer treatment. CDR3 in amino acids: CSVAGTGGQYF. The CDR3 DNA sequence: TGCAGCGTTGCCGGGACAGGCGGGCAGTACTTC.